These 28 T cell receptor beta chains came from one sample sequenced in a study of CD8+CD57+ T cells in acquired aplastic anemia. Both TCR beta VDJ combination and CDR3 sequence profiling were carried out. Genomic DNA was the template for this profiling. TCRdb fed the reads into MiXCR, producing one record per CDR3 protein. The table includes 200,000 to 300,000 distinct CDR3 sequences, 65% to 90% detected once. Patients sequenced had flow cytometry evidence of CD8+CD57+ cell expansion. Sequenced sample: sorted CD4+, CD8+, or CD8+CD57+ T cells (not recorded which) from PBMCs. The receptors come from a human donor with aplastic anemia.

The V gene is TRBV2, the J gene TRBJ2-3, with 7 bases matching TRBD2. The CDR3 runs 13 residues. CDR1 SNHLY and CDR2 FYNNEI come from the germline V gene. The chain's CDR3 is CASGDGGMDTQYF. DNA of the CDR3: TGTGCGAGCGGGGACGGGGGGATGGATACGCAGTATTTT.

Notes on this clonotype: One junction end does not reproduce the germline sequence, and a read error may be involved. This rearrangement joins TRBV7-9 to TRBJ2-3, with D perhaps matching TRBD2 (7 bases). Germline assignment: CDR1 SEHNR and CDR2 FQNEAQ (reference sequence). The CDR3 has 15 amino acids. The CDR3 nucleotides are TGCGCCAGCAGCCACTCTCCCGGGGGGCCGAACACCGGGTATTTT. Its translation is CASSHSPGGPNTGYF.

The rearrangement links TRBV29-1 to TRBJ2-1; TRBD1 matches at 7 bases. The CDR3 covers 10 residues. Losses at the gene ends were 7 bases for V and 10 bases for J; bases not matched to a gene: 4. From germline, CDR1 is SQVTM and CDR2 ANQGSEA. The CDR3 is CSGGGKEQFF. CDR3 nucleotides: TGCAGCGGAGGGGGCAAAGAGCAGTTCTTC.

In regard to this clonotype: A read error may account for a junction end that differs from germline. The rearrangement links TRBV7-2 to TRBJ2-3; D not resolved. The CDR3 sequence is 14 residues long. The germline gives CDR1 SGHTA, CDR2 FQGNSA. This chain's CDR3 is CASSFHRGAEALSF. In DNA form, the CDR3 reads TGTGCCAGCAGCTTTCATCGAGGTGCGGAAGCCCTTTCCTTT.

V is TRBV20-1 and J is TRBJ2-3; no clear D gene. Trimming stripped 6 bases from V and 4 bases from J, with 23 bases between. In germline, CDR1 is DFQATT, CDR2 SNEGSKA (reference sequence). There are 16 residues in the CDR3. CDR3 bases: TGCAGTGCCCTATTAGGAAAAACGGTTTTAGCAGATACGCAGTATTTT. Its translation is CSALLGKTVLADTQYF.

The gene calls are TRBV24-1 and TRBJ2-7; D may be TRBD1 (5 bases). V was pared by 7 bases and J by 3 bases, with 18 bases between. Germline CDR1 reads KGHDR; CDR2 reads SFDVKD. The length of the CDR3 is 15 residues. CDR3 residues: CATRWFEQEDYEQYV. The CDR3 coding sequence is TGTGCCACCAGATGGTTCGAACAGGAAGACTACGAGCAGTACGTC.

This rearrangement joins TRBV5-6 to TRBJ1-3, with D uncertain. The CDR3 is made up of 12 amino acids. The germline CDR1 and CDR2 sequences are SGHDT and YYEEEE. The V end was cut by 5 bases, the J end by 4 bases, with 7 bases between. DNA for the CDR3: TGTGCCAGCAGTCTAAGGGGAAACACCATATATTTT. It translates to CASSLRGNTIYF.

The rearrangement links TRBV7-6 to TRBJ2-2; no firm D call. From germline, CDR1 is SGHVS and CDR2 FNYEAQ. The V and J ends lost 1 base and 1 base respectively, with 10 bases between them. This CDR3 comprises 16 residues. The CDR3 DNA reads TGTGCCAGCAGCTTAGTGGCAGTCGGGAACACCGGGGAGCTGTTTTTT. Amino acids: CASSLVAVGNTGELFF.

About this clonotype itself: No DNA is shown, since the ends of the CDR3 on it are uncertain; the CDR3 is the one TCRdb lists. The gene calls are TRBV7-9 and TRBJ1-1; whether TRBD1, the table's D call, matches the DNA was not checked. Termini included, the CDR3 measures 16 amino acids. The germline V gene has CDR1 SEHNR and CDR2 FQNEAQ (reference sequence). CDR3 in amino acids: CASSSTTGNEQFFAFF.

The chain links TRBV10-3 to TRBJ1-6; 7 positions agree with TRBD1. The CDR3 has 15 residues. Losses at the gene ends were 3 bases for V and 7 bases for J; bases not matched to a gene: 6. Per the germline V gene, CDR1 is ENHRY and CDR2 is SYGVKD. The CDR3 region is CAISEGKGQNSPLHF. DNA for the CDR3: TGTGCCATCAGTGAAGGAAAGGGACAGAATTCACCCCTCCACTTT.

On this clonotype: One junction end disagrees with the germline gene, perhaps due to a read error. The chain recombines TRBV9 with TRBJ2-5; D gene uncertain. CDR1 is SGDLS, CDR2 YYNGEE, per germline. The CDR3 runs 14 residues. CDR3 sequence (DNA): TGTGCCACCAGCAGAGGTAGGAAGCAAGAGACCCAGTACTTC. It yields the protein CATSRGRKQETQYF.

A word on this clonotype: A read error may account for a junction end that differs from germline. The chain employs TRBV7-3 and TRBJ2-1; D remains unclear. Germline CDR1 and CDR2: SGHTA and FQGTGA. CDR3 length: 15 amino acids. For the CDR3, the DNA is TGTGCCAGCAGCATAGCAGGCGGAGCCCAAAATGAGGAGTTCTTC. It translates to CASSIAGGAQNEEFF.

The V call is TRBV15, the J call TRBJ2-5; D not resolved. The germline V and J ends were trimmed by 5 bases and 11 bases, with 21 bases remaining between them. CDR1 and CDR2 (germline): LNHNV, YYDKDF (reference sequence). The CDR3 is 14 amino acids. The CDR3 DNA sequence: TGTGCCACCAGCGGCCGCGGCCAAGCCGAGAAGCAGTACTTC. Its translation: CATSGRGQAEKQYF. The full variable domain, with the rest looked up from reference TRBV15 and TRBJ2-5, is DAMVIQNPRYQVTQFGKPVTLSCSQTLNHNVMYWYQQKSSQAPKLLFHYYDKDFNNEADTPDNFQSRRPNTSFCFLDIRSPGLGDTAMYLCATSGRGQAEKQYFGPGTRLLVL.

With respect to this clonotype: The junction departs from germline at one end; a sequencing error may be responsible. J is TRBJ1-1 and V is TRBV2; the D gene is possibly TRBD1 (6 bases). Germline V gives CDR1 SNHLY, CDR2 FYNNEI. This CDR3 is built from 15 residues. CDR3 sequence (DNA): TGTGCCAGCGGGGACGGGGGCACAGGGAAGACTGAAGTTTTCTTT. Protein: CASGDGGTGKTEVFF.

This clonotype was seen repeatedly, ten times or more. The chain has TRBV2 and TRBJ2-3; D possibly uses TRBD1 or TRBD2 (5 bases each). CDR1 is SNHLY and CDR2 is FYNNEI in the germline V gene. V was trimmed by 4 bases and J by 1 base, leaving 9 bases between them. The CDR3 runs to 14 residues. The CDR3: CASSGVGGTDTQYF. For the CDR3, the DNA is TGTGCCAGCAGTGGGGTGGGGGGCACAGATACGCAGTATTTT.

This clonotype occurred a few times. The chain links TRBV29-1 to TRBJ1-2; a possible D gene is TRBD1 (5 bases). The CDR3 totals 14 residues. Germline CDR1 is SQVTM and CDR2 is ANQGSEA. V was trimmed by 3 bases and J by 5 bases, leaving 16 bases between them. As DNA, the CDR3 is TGCAGCGTTGAGGTAGTGGGCAGGGAATATGGCTACACCTTC. Its translation is CSVEVVGREYGYTF.

The chain has TRBV5-6 and TRBJ1-6; tentative D call: TRBD1 (6 bases). The germline gives CDR1 SGHDT, CDR2 YYEEEE. The CDR3 spans 16 residues. Deletions cut 0 bases from V and 5 bases from J, with 12 bases between. CDR3 sequence (DNA): TGTGCCAGCAGCTTGGCCCCTAACAGGGATAATTCACCCCTCCACTTT. Its translation: CASSLAPNRDNSPLHF.

The CDR3 DNA reads as TGTGCCAGCAGCTTAGATACGACGTATTTT. Its translation is CASSLDTTYF. This rearrangement joins TRBV11-1 to TRBJ2-3, with D unclear. The V end lost 1 base, the J end lost 14 bases, and 7 bases lay between the germline ends. The germline V gene has CDR1 SGHAT and CDR2 FQDESV (reference sequence). CDR3 size: 10 residues.

The chain uses TRBV10-3 and TRBJ1-6; D gene unclear. Germline V gene sequence: CDR1 ENHRY, CDR2 SYGVKD. Deletions cut 3 bases from V and 0 bases from J, with 9 bases between. CDR3 length equals 16 residues. CDR3 region: CAISDSRLSYNSPLHF. The CDR3 region has the DNA TGTGCCATCAGTGACTCCAGGCTCTCCTATAATTCACCCCTCCACTTT.

This chain joins TRBV25-1 and TRBJ1-6, with D tentatively TRBD1 (5 bases). This CDR3 spans 15 amino acids. Germline-derived CDR1 and CDR2 are MGHDK and SYGVNS. Trimming cost V 4 bases and J 10 bases, with 17 bases left between them. CDR3 in amino acids: CASSVYPQGVSPLHF. The DNA for the CDR3 is TGTGCCAGCAGTGTATATCCCCAGGGAGTCTCACCCCTCCACTTT.

This clonotype was recorded many times. CDR3 nucleotide sequence: TGCAGTGCTAGAGATGCAGACGGCTCCTCTGGAAACACCATATATTTT. It is translated as CSARDADGSSGNTIYF. The chain uses TRBV20-1 and TRBJ1-3, with D uncertain. Germline V gene data show CDR1 as DFQATT and CDR2 as SNEGSKA (reference sequence). V lost 0 bases and J lost 0, with 12 bases in between. This CDR3 has 16 residues.

The chain recombines TRBV2 with TRBJ1-2; TRBD1 might be the D (5 bases). The CDR3 totals 15 residues. Germline V gene lookup returns CDR1 SNHLY and CDR2 FYNNEI. V lost 3 bases, J lost 13 bases, and 24 bases lay in between. CDR3 bases: TGTGCCAGCAGTGATGGGGGGATCCAAGAGTATTTCTTCACCTTC. Translation gives CASSDGGIQEYFFTF.

Note on this clonotype: At one of its ends the junction is not consistent with the germline gene, which may arise from a read error. The chain has TRBV9 and TRBJ1-1, with D maybe TRBD1 (5 bases). CDR1 and CDR2 (germline): SGDLS, YYNGEE. CDR3 length: 15 amino acids. The CDR3 spells CASSLGLQGTTGAFF. The CDR3, as DNA: TGTGCCAGCAGCTTAGGTCTGCAGGGCACCACTGGAGCTTTCTTT. The full variable domain, rest sourced from reference TRBV9 and TRBJ1-1, is DSGVTQTPKHLITATGQRVTLRCSPRSGDLSVYWYQQSLDQGLQFLIQYYNGEERAKGNILERFSAQQFPDLHSELNLSSLELGDSALYFCASSLGLQGTTGAFFGQGTRLTVV.

V usage is TRBV7-2 and J usage is TRBJ2-7; D may be TRBD2 (6 bases). This CDR3 has 17 residues. Trimming removed 5 bases at V and 2 bases at J, with 22 bases between. Germline V gene sequence: CDR1 SGHTA, CDR2 FQGNSA. The CDR3 here is CASSQERGTGRAYEQYF. The CDR3 region has the DNA TGTGCCAGCAGCCAAGAGCGAGGGACTGGTAGGGCCTACGAGCAGTACTTC.

V and J are TRBV24-1 and TRBJ1-5; D may be TRBD1 (5 bases). The germline V gene has CDR1 KGHDR and CDR2 SFDVKD. This CDR3 is built from 14 residues. Trimming cost V 2 bases and J 7 bases, with 11 bases left between them. CDR3: CATSDYGTFQPQHF. The CDR3 DNA follows: TGTGCCACCAGTGATTATGGGACCTTCCAGCCCCAGCATTTT.

With regard to this clonotype: A read error is likely, as this CDR3 ends without the conserved phenylalanine or tryptophan. The J gene is TRBJ2-3, the V gene TRBV7-9, with D perhaps TRBD1 (5 bases). This CDR3 is built from 13 residues. The ends were cut back, 6 bases at V and 6 bases at J, with 13 bases in the middle. The germline V gene encodes CDR1 SEHNR and CDR2 FQNEAQ (reference sequence). The CDR3 coding sequence is TGTGCCAGCAGGGTCCAGGGAAGCGATACGCAGTATTTG. It specifies CASRVQGSDTQYL.

The CDR3 DNA follows: TGTGCCAGCAGCGTAGAGGGAGAAGTTGGTTCGGCCAAAAACATTCAGTACTTC. This translates into CASSVEGEVGSAKNIQYF. V and J are TRBV7-8 and TRBJ2-4, with a tentative D call TRBD2 (5 bases). Germline V gene lookup returns CDR1 SGHVS and CDR2 FQNEAQ. The CDR3 consists of 18 residues. V was shortened by 5 bases and J by 1 base, with 21 bases between the two germline ends.

As DNA, the CDR3 is TGTGCCAGCAGACTACCCGTGACAACGCAGTCTGTTGCTTTCTTT. Encoded protein: CASRLPVTTQSVAFF. The chain carries TRBV9 and TRBJ1-1, with D unresolved. Germline CDR1 is SGDLS and CDR2 is YYNGEE. The germline V and J ends were trimmed by 5 bases and 11 bases, with 25 bases remaining between them. CDR3 length: 15 amino acids.